This TCR beta chain comes out of a study of OX40 agonist ivuxolimab in advanced cancers. Overall study: Given to patients was ivuxolimab, an agonistic anti-OX40 (CD134) antibody. Each patient was given ivuxolimab into a vein every 2 weeks, at 0.01 to 10 mg/kg. People who had prior anti-PD-1, anti-PD-L1 or anti-CTLA-4 therapy could take part, and 40% had some. Study-level findings and limits: Both CD4+ and CD8+ T cell populations in blood had undergone clonal expansion by week 6 at 0.1 to 3.0 mg/kg.

TCRdb's copy holds only in-frame clones and misses some; the assay was immunoSEQ multiplex PCR. Here the sample spans around 66,000 clones, around 84% being singletons. This CDR3 contains 17 residues. Between the trimmed V and J ends, which lost 2 bases and 0 bases, there was a span of 14 bases. Germline V gene sequence: CDR1 MGHRA, CDR2 YSYEKL. About this clone itself: Its antigen is unidentified.

This material consisted of CD4+ or CD8+ T cells sorted from blood, taken in a trial of the OX40 agonist ivuxolimab. The source of this sequence is an adult with an advanced solid tumor such as melanoma, head and neck, liver or kidney cancer. The chain carries TRBV4-1 and TRBJ2-1; maybe TRBD1 (6 bases). This CDR3 is CASSQWPDRSSYNEQFF. The DNA of the CDR3 is TGCGCCAGCAGCCAATGGCCAGACAGGAGCTCCTACAATGAGCAGTTCTTC.